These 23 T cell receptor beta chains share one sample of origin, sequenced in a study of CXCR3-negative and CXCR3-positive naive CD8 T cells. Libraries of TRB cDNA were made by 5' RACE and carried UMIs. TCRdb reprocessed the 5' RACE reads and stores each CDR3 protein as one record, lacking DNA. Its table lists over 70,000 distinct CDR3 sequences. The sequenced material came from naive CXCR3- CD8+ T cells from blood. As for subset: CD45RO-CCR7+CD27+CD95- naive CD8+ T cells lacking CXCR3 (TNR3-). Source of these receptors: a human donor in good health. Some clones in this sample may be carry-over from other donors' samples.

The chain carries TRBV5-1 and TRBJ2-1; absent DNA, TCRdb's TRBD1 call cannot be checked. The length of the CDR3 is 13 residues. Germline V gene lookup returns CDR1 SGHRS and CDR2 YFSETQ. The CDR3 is CASSLASRGEQFF.

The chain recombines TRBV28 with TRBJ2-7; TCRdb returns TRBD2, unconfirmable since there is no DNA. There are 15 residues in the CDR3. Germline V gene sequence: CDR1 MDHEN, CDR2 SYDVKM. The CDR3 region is CASSLYLAGNYEQYF. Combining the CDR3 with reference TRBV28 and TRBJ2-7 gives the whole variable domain DVKVTQSSRYLVKRTGEKVFLECVQDMDHENMFWYRQDPGLGLRLIYFSYDVKMKEKGDIPEGYSVSREKKERFSLILESASTNQTSMYLCASSLYLAGNYEQYFGPGTRLTVT.

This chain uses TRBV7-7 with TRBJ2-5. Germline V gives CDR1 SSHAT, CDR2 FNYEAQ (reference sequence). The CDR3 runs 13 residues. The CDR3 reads CASSLSSEETQYF.

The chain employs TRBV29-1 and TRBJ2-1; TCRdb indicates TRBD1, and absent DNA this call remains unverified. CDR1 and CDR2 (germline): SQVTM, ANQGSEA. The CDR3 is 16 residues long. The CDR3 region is CSVEDPGGGGFNEQFF.

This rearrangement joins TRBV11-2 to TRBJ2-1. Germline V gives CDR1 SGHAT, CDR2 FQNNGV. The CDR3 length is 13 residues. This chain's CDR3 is CASSFPPYNEQFF.

The CDR3 reads CASSWGQAYNEQFF. This chain links TRBV7-6 with TRBJ2-1; TCRdb picks TRBD1, but there is no DNA to check that call. This CDR3 is 14 amino acids long. The germline gives CDR1 SGHVS, CDR2 FNYEAQ.

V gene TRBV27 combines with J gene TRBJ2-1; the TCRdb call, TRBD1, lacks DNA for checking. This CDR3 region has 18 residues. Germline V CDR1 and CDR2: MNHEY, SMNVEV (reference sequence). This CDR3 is CASSWGQVITRAYNEQFF.

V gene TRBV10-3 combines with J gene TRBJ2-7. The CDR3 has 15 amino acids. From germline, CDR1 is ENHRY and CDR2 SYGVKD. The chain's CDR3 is CAISDPETQSVEQYF.

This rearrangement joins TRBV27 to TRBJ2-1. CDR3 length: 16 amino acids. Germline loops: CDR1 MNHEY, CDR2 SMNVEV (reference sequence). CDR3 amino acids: CASTFSEPGYYNEQFF.

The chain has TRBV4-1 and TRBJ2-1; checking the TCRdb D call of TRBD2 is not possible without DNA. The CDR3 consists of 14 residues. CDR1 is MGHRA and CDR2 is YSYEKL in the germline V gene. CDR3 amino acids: CASSQVGQGPEQFF.

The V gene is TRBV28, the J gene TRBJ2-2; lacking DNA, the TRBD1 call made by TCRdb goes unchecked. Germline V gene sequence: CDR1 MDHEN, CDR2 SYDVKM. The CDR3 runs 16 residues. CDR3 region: CASETGGSPNTGELFF.

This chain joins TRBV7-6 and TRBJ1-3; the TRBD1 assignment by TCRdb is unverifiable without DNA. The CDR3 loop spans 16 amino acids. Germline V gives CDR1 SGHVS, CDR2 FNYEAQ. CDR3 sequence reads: CASSYGTGGSGNTIYF.

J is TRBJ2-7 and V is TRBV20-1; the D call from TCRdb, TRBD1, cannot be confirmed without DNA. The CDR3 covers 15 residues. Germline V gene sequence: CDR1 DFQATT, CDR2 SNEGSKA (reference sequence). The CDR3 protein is CSATTGTEYSYEQYF.

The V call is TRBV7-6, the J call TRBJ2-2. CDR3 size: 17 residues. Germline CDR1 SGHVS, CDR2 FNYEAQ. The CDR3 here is CASSLVDSIKNTGELFF.

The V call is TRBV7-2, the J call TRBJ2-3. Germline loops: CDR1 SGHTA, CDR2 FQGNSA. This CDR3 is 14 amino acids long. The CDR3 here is CASSLGLGTDTQYF.

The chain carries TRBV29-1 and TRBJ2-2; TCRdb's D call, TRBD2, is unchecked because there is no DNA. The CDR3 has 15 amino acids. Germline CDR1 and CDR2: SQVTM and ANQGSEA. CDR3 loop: CSVEVRGRVAGELFF.

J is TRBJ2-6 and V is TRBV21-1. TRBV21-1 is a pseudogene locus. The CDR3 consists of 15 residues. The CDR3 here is CASSKAGRRANVLTF.

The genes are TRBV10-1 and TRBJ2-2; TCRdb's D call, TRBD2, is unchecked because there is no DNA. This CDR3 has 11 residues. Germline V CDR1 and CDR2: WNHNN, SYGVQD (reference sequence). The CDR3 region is CASRGHGELFF.

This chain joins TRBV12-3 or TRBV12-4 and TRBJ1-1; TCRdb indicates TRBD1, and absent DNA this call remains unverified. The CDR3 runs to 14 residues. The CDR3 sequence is CASSPWTGETEAFF.

The CDR3 reads CASSLVYRRTPILFF. The chain links TRBV11-2 to TRBJ1-4. Germline CDR1 and CDR2: SGHAT and FQNNGV. The CDR3 covers 15 residues.

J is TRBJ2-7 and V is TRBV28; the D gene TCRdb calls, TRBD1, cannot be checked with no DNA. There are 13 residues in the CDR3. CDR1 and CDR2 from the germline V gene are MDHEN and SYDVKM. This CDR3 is CASSALQVYEQYF.

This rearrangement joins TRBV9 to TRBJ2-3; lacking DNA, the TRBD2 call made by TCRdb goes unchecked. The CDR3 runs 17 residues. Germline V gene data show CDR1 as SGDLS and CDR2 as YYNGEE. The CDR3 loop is CASSVRQTSGAQDTQYF.

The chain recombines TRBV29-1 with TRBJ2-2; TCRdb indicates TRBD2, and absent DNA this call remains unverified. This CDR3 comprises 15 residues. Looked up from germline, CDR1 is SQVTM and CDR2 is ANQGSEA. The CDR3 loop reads CSVELRGQNTGELFF.